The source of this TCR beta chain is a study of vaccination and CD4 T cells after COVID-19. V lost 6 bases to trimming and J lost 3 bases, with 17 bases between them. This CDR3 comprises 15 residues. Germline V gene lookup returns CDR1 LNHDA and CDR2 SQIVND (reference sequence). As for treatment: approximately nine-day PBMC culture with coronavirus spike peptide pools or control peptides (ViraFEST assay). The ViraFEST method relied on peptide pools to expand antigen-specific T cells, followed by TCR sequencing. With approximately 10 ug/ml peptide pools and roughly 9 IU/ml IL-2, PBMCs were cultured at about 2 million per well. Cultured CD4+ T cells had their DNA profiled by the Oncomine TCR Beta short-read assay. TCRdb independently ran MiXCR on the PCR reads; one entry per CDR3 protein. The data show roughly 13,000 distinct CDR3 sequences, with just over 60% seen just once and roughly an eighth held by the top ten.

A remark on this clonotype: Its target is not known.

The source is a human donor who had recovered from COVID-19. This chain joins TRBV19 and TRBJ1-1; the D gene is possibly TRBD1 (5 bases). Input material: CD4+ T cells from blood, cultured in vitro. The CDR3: CASRGGDLRDTEAFF. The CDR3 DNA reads TGTGCCAGTAGGGGGGGGGATCTCCGGGACACTGAAGCTTTCTTT.